The count of the clone carrying this TCR beta chain is one. The antigen is unknown. Measured with immunoSEQ multiplex PCR; TCRdb has only the in-frame clones, and not every one. In the table there are 70,000 to 95,000 clones, around nine tenths of which are singletons. V gave up 4 bases and J gave up 4 bases, with 11 bases separating them. The V gene's germline CDR1 is MNHEY and CDR2 SMNVEV (reference sequence). The CDR3 consists of 13 residues. This sample was included in a study of radiotherapy plus CTLA-4 blockade in lung cancer. Treatment of patients with chemo-refractory metastatic non-small-cell lung cancer consisted of focal radiation plus CTLA-4 blockade with ipilimumab. Findings and caveats of the study: Reported findings show early blood T cell clone dynamics, with interferon-beta, best predicted response. In blood, TCR clones derived from the tumor expanded after radiotherapy plus ipilimumab.

The sequencing used peripheral blood, collected from a patient treated with radiotherapy plus ipilimumab. The chain links TRBV27 to TRBJ2-7; tentatively, D is TRBD1 (5 bases). This sequence was found in a human donor with non-small cell lung cancer that progressed on radiotherapy plus ipilimumab. The CDR3 loop reads CASSYPGQYEQYF. The CDR3, as DNA: TGTGCCAGCAGTTACCCAGGGCAATACGAGCAGTACTTC.